The sample holds one count of the clone carrying this T cell receptor (beta chain). Generated by immunoSEQ multiplex PCR, the TCRdb table keeps only in-frame clones and is missing some. The table includes 70,000 or so clones, approximately 82% detected once. Germline lookup yields CDR1 MNHEY and CDR2 SVGAGI. Trimming pared 8 bases from V and 4 bases from J, leaving 14 bases between. The CDR3 has 13 residues. This entry belongs to a study of T cell responses to AZD1222 COVID-19 vaccine. The V and J genes are TRBV6-5 and TRBJ1-2, with D possibly matching TRBD1 (5 bases). The sequence was collected from an adult who received the AZD1222 COVID-19 vaccine. The specimen comprised peripheral blood, sampled 28 days after the second AZD1222 dose. The CDR3 reads CASLRVMGYGYTF. The CDR3 DNA sequence: TGTGCCAGCCTCAGGGTAATGGGCTATGGCTACACCTTC.